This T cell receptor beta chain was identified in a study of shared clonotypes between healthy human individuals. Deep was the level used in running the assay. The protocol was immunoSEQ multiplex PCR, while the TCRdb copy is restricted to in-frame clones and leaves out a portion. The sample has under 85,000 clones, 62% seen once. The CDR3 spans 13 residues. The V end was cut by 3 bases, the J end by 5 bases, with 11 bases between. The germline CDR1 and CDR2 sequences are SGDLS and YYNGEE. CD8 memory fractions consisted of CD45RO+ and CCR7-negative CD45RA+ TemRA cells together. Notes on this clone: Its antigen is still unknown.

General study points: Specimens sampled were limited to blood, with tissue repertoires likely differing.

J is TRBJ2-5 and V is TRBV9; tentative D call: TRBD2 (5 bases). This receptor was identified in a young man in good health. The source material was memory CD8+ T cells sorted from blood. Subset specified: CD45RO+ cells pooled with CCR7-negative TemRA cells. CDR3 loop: CASSDLRGETQYF. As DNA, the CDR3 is TGTGCCAGCAGCGACCTCAGAGGGGAGACCCAGTACTTC.